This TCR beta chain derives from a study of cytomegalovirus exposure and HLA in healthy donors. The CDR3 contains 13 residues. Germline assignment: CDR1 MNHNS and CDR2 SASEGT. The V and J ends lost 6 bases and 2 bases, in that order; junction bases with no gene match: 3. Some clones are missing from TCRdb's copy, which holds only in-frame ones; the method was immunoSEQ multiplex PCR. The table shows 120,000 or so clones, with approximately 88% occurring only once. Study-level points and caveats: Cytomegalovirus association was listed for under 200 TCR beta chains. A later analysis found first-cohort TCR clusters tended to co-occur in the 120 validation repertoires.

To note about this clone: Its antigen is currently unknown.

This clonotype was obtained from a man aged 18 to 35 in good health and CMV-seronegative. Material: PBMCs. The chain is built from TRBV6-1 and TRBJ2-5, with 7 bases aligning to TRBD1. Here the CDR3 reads CASSLGQQETQYF. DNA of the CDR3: TGTGCCAGCAGCCTGGGACAGCAAGAGACCCAGTACTTC.